What follows are 25 T cell receptor beta chains derived from one specimen sequenced in a study of a mutant IDH1 vaccine in newly diagnosed glioma. The protocol was immunoSEQ multiplex PCR, while the TCRdb copy is restricted to in-frame clones and leaves out a portion. This sample has about 40,000 clones, with about 80% found just once. Sample time point: week 11, during vaccination. With topical imiquimod, each dose of the vaccine consisted of 300 ug of mutant IDH1 20-mer peptide. No antigen has been assigned to these receptors. This specimen was peripheral blood mononuclear cells (PBMCs), taken from a glioma patient whose treatment included an IDH1 peptide vaccine. The receptors stem from a woman aged 30 to 39 with glioma. Some clones in this sample may be carry-over from other donors' samples.

The V call is TRBV19, the J call TRBJ2-2, with TRBD2 identical over 10 bases. The CDR3 spans 16 residues. The germline gives CDR1 LNHDA, CDR2 SQIVND (reference sequence). The V and J ends lost 2 bases and 7 bases, in that order; junction bases with no gene match: 7. The CDR3 reads CASSILAGGVNGELFF. DNA for the CDR3: TGTGCCAGTAGTATATTAGCGGGAGGAGTAAACGGGGAGCTGTTTTTT.

The chain employs TRBV30 and TRBJ2-1; D may be TRBD1 (5 bases). The CDR3 has 14 residues. V was pared by 1 base and J by 6 bases, with 13 bases between. Germline V gene sequence: CDR1 GTSNPN, CDR2 SVGIG (reference sequence). Here the CDR3 reads CAWSGVRGRNEQFF. For the CDR3, the DNA is TGTGCCTGGAGTGGGGTTAGGGGTCGCAATGAGCAGTTCTTC.

The genes are TRBV5-1 and TRBJ2-1, with D perhaps matching TRBD2 (6 bases). The CDR3 contains 16 residues. Germline-derived CDR1 and CDR2 are SGHRS and YFSETQ. Trimming pared 3 bases from V and 4 bases from J, leaving 17 bases between. This chain's CDR3 is CASSSGVGDRYNEQFF. In DNA, the CDR3 is TGCGCCAGCAGCTCGGGGGTCGGGGATAGGTACAATGAGCAGTTCTTC.

The chain couples TRBV6-5 to TRBJ2-1; D tentatively reads TRBD1 or TRBD2 (6 bases each). The CDR3 totals 15 residues. Trimming took off 6 bases at V and 5 bases at J, with 17 bases between the two ends. Germline V CDR1 and CDR2: MNHEY, SVGAGI. The CDR3 sequence: CASSRGPGRDNEQFF. For the CDR3, the DNA is TGTGCCAGCAGCCGGGGGCCGGGGAGAGACAATGAGCAGTTCTTC.

The chain employs TRBV25-1 and TRBJ1-5; tentatively, D is TRBD1 (6 bases). The CDR3 loop spans 13 amino acids. V was clipped by 3 bases and J by 6 bases, with 9 bases between them. Germline-derived CDR1 and CDR2 are MGHDK and SYGVNS. CDR3 DNA: TGTGCCAGCAGTGACAGGGGCACTCAGCCCCAGCATTTT. Its protein product is CASSDRGTQPQHF.

The rearrangement joins TRBV14 to TRBJ1-5; TRBD1 matches at 7 bases. The ends lost 8 bases at V and 2 bases at J; junction bases unmatched: 6. CDR3 length: 14 residues. CDR1 is SGHDN, CDR2 FVKESK, per germline. CDR3 sequence: CASLGQPGNQPQHF. The CDR3 nucleotides are TGTGCCAGCTTGGGACAGCCGGGCAATCAGCCCCAGCATTTT.

The CDR3 coding sequence is TGTGCCAGCAGGGGACAGACGACACAGAACACTGAAGCTTTCTTT. The encoded protein is CASRGQTTQNTEAFF. This chain links TRBV2 with TRBJ1-1, with 7 bases matching TRBD1. The CDR3 contains 15 residues. Germline V gives CDR1 SNHLY, CDR2 FYNNEI. The V segment lost 6 bases and the J segment 1 base; nucleotides outside the gene matches: 8.

The V gene is TRBV18, the J gene TRBJ2-3; TRBD2 matches at 14 bases. This CDR3 contains 17 residues. The ends lost 3 bases at V and 6 bases at J; junction bases unmatched: 8. Germline lookup yields CDR1 KGHSH and CDR2 LQKENI. CDR3 DNA sequence: TGTGCCAGCTCACCCCCGGGACTAGCGGGAGCATGGGATACGCAGTATTTT. Protein product: CASSPPGLAGAWDTQYF.

The chain is built from TRBV11-2 and TRBJ1-1; D gene uncertain. The CDR3 has 14 residues. The V end lost 7 bases, the J end lost 0 bases, and 12 bases lay between the germline ends. From germline, CDR1 is SGHAT and CDR2 FQNNGV. The CDR3 region is CASTPGRLNTEAFF. In nucleotides, the CDR3 is TGTGCCAGCACCCCAGGACGGTTGAACACTGAAGCTTTCTTT.

The chain uses TRBV5-6 and TRBJ2-7; a possible D gene is TRBD1 (6 bases). Trimming pared 4 bases from V and 2 bases from J, leaving 10 bases between. Germline CDR1 and CDR2: SGHDT and YYEEEE. CDR3 size: 13 residues. CDR3 nucleotides: TGTGCCAGCAGCCGCCAGGGGACCTACGAGCAGTACTTC. Translation gives CASSRQGTYEQYF.

The rearrangement links TRBV7-2 to TRBJ1-2; the D gene is possibly TRBD1 (5 bases). V was cut by 7 bases and J by 1 base, with 19 bases left in between. The CDR3 has 16 residues. The germline gives CDR1 SGHTA, CDR2 FQGNSA. In nucleotides, the CDR3 is TGTGCCAGCACCCTTAGAGGAGGGGCATATAACTATGGCTACACCTTC. It is translated as CASTLRGGAYNYGYTF. Variable domain in full (rest from reference TRBV7-2 and TRBJ1-2): GAGVSQSPSNKVTEKGKDVELRCDPISGHTALYWYRQSLGQGLEFLIYFQGNSAPDKSGLPSDRFSAERTGGSVSTLTIQRTQQEDSAVYLCASTLRGGAYNYGYTFGSGTRLTVV.

The chain links TRBV4-1 to TRBJ2-3, with D maybe TRBD2 (5 bases). Trimming left V 1 base short and J 2 bases short, with 7 bases between. CDR1 MGHRA and CDR2 YSYEKL come from the germline V gene. This CDR3 has 14 residues. The chain's CDR3 is CASSQGLFTDTQYF. For the CDR3, the DNA is TGCGCCAGCAGCCAAGGACTATTCACAGATACGCAGTATTTT.

V gene TRBV5-8 combines with J gene TRBJ2-7, with no clear D. This CDR3 is built from 10 residues. Trimming took 0 bases from V and 6 from J, leaving 1 base between them. Germline V CDR1 and CDR2: SGHTS, YDEGEE. The CDR3 region is CASSLAEQYF. DNA for the CDR3: TGTGCCAGCAGCTTGGCCGAGCAGTACTTC.

V gene TRBV9 combines with J gene TRBJ1-2; D gene ambiguous. V was shortened by 4 bases and J by 1 base, with 8 bases between the two germline ends. The CDR3 sequence is 13 residues long. CDR1 and CDR2 from the germline V gene are SGDLS and YYNGEE. In DNA form, the CDR3 reads TGTGCCAGCAGCCCCGACGGTAACTATGGCTACACCTTC. Translated: CASSPDGNYGYTF.

DNA of the CDR3: TGTGCCACCAGCCAGACGGAGCGGGAGCAGTACTTC. Its translation is CATSQTEREQYF. This chain joins TRBV15 and TRBJ2-7, with a possible D match to TRBD2 (5 bases). CDR3 length: 12 residues. Germline V gene data show CDR1 as LNHNV and CDR2 as YYDKDF (reference sequence). V shed 5 bases and J shed 7 bases, with 12 bases lying between them.

The count of this clone is one. The chain combines TRBV29-1 with TRBJ1-2; TRBD1 aligns across 8 bases. V gave up 2 bases and J gave up 2 bases; unmatched junction bases: 4. CDR1 and CDR2 (germline): SQVTM, ANQGSEA. The CDR3 is made up of 14 amino acids. Here the CDR3 reads CSVERQGANYGYTF. CDR3 DNA: TGCAGCGTTGAAAGGCAGGGGGCAAACTATGGCTACACCTTC.

This clone showed up just once. This chain links TRBV13 with TRBJ2-3, with D unclear. V lost 2 bases and J lost 0, with 3 bases in between. The germline gives CDR1 PRHDT, CDR2 FYEKMQ (reference sequence). This CDR3 is 13 amino acids long. The CDR3 loop reads CASSLSSTDTQYF. The CDR3 nucleotides read TGTGCCAGCAGCTTAAGTAGCACAGATACGCAGTATTTT.

The chain links TRBV6-5 to TRBJ2-3, with 7 positions matching TRBD2. Germline V CDR1 and CDR2: MNHEY, SVGAGI. V lost 2 bases, J lost 5 bases, and 10 bases stayed unmatched. CDR3 length: 16 amino acids. The CDR3 DNA reads TGTGCCAGCAGTTACAGAGAGGGAGGGCCGGTAGATACGCAGTATTTT. It is translated as CASSYREGGPVDTQYF.

V usage is TRBV30 and J usage is TRBJ2-1; 7 bases line up with TRBD1. The CDR3 sequence is 15 residues long. Germline V gene lookup returns CDR1 GTSNPN and CDR2 SVGIG (reference sequence). V trimming: 8 bases; J trimming: 0 bases; junction bases outside the gene matches: 10. The DNA of the CDR3 is TGTGCCCGAGAAGGGGGCGCTAGCTCCTACAATGAGCAGTTCTTC. It encodes CAREGGASSYNEQFF.

The chain carries TRBV19 and TRBJ1-2, with D unclear. The V gene's germline CDR1 is LNHDA and CDR2 SQIVND (reference sequence). Trimming shortened V by 1 base and J by 7 bases, and 7 bases separated the two germline ends. This CDR3 comprises 12 residues. The DNA for the CDR3 is TGTGCCAGTAGTATAGGCGACGGTGGCTACACCTTC. As protein: CASSIGDGGYTF.

The chain recombines TRBV9 with TRBJ2-7, with D maybe TRBD2 (6 bases). Germline CDR1 SGDLS, CDR2 YYNGEE. The length of the CDR3 is 13 residues. V was clipped by 2 bases and J by 4 bases, with 10 bases between them. DNA for the CDR3: TGTGCCAGCAGCGTTGGGACTGTATACGAGCAGTACTTC. Encoded protein: CASSVGTVYEQYF.

The chain couples TRBV25-1 to TRBJ2-7; 7 nucleotides match TRBD2. CDR1 is MGHDK, CDR2 SYGVNS, per germline. The CDR3 extends over 13 amino acids. The J segment lost 5 bases and the V segment lost 3 bases, leaving 4 bases of the junction unmatched. CDR3 amino acids: CASSDAGDDEQYF. CDR3 in DNA: TGTGCCAGCAGTGACGCGGGGGACGACGAGCAGTACTTC.

The CDR3 region is CASSFLAGGKYEQYF. As DNA, the CDR3 is TGTGCCAGCAGTTTCCTAGCGGGAGGGAAGTACGAGCAGTACTTC. The chain is built from TRBV27 and TRBJ2-7, with 12 bases aligning to TRBD2. CDR1 is MNHEY, CDR2 SMNVEV, per germline (reference sequence). This CDR3 has 15 residues. V shed 3 bases and J 4 bases; nucleotides not matched to a gene: 4.

This clone was picked up one time. The V call is TRBV11-2, the J call TRBJ1-1; tentative D call: TRBD1 (6 bases). Between the trimmed V and J ends, which lost 6 bases and 4 bases, there was a span of 15 bases. Germline CDR1 SGHAT, CDR2 FQNNGV. The CDR3 sequence is 14 residues long. CDR3 nucleotides: TGTGCCAGCAGAGCCGCAGGGGCTCTCACTGAAGCTTTCTTT. Amino acids: CASRAAGALTEAFF.

The CDR3 loop reads CASSYPGTRHEQYF. CDR3 DNA sequence: TGTGCCAGCAGCTATCCCGGGACTCGTCACGAGCAGTACTTC. This chain connects TRBV13 to TRBJ2-7, with D possibly matching TRBD2 (6 bases). V was cut by 4 bases and J by 5 bases, with 15 bases left in between. Germline CDR1 is PRHDT and CDR2 is FYEKMQ (reference sequence). The CDR3 contains 14 residues.